This TCR beta chain comes out of a study of control samples from healthy donors and cancer patients. V was pared by 2 bases and J by 2 bases, with 5 bases of the junction left unmatched. Germline values: CDR1 SGDLS, CDR2 YYNGEE. The CDR3 totals 15 residues. Libraries were prepared by immunoSEQ multiplex PCR; TCRdb keeps only in-frame clonotypes and omits some of them. The sample has 75,000 to 95,000 clones; over 85% are singletons. This sequence joins TRBV9 and TRBJ2-3; TRBD2 agrees at 7 bases. Sequencing was performed on blood. This receptor was identified in a woman in her 30s in good health. The CDR3 coding sequence is TGTGCCAGCAGCGTGGCGGGAGTGTCCACAGATACGCAGTATTTT. Translating gives CASSVAGVSTDTQYF.